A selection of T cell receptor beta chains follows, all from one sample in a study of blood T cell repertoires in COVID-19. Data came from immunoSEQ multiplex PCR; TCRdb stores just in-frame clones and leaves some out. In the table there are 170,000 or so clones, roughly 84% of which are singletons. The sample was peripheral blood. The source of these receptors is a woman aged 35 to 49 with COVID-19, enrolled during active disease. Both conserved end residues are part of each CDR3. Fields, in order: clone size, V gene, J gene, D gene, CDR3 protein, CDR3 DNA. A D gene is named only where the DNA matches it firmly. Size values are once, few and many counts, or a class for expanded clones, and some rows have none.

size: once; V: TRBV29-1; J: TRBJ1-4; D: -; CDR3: CSVESPTNEKLFF; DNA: TGCAGCGTTGAAAGCCCAACTAATGAAAAACTGTTTTTT
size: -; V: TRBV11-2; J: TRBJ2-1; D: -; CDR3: CASSPGEHEQFF; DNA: TGTGCCAGCAGCCCAGGGGAGCATGAGCAGTTCTTC
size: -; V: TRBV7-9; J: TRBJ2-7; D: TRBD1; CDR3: CASSPAGGADEQYF; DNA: TGTGCCAGCAGCCCCGCAGGGGGCGCGGACGAGCAGTACTTC
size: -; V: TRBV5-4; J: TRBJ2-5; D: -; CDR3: CASSLEQGIKETQYF; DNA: TGTGCCAGCAGCTTAGAACAGGGTATTAAAGAGACCCAGTACTTC
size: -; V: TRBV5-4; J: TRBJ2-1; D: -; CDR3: CASSLAPLSSYNEQFF; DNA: TGTGCCAGCAGCTTGGCCCCCCTGAGCTCCTACAATGAGCAGTTCTTC
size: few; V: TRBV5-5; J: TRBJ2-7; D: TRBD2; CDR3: CASQDASGSYEQYF; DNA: TGTGCCTCGCAAGACGCTAGCGGCTCCTACGAGCAGTACTTC
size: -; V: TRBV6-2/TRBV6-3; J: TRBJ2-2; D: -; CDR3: CASSTEGAGELFF; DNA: TGTGCCAGCAGTACCGAGGGGGCCGGGGAGCTGTTTTTT
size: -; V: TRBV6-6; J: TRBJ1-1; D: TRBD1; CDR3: CASSSTGGTEAFF; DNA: TGTGCCAGCAGTTCGACAGGGGGCACTGAAGCTTTCTTT
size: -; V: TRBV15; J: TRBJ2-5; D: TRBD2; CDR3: CATSRTPGLAGQETQYF; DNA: TGTGCCACCAGCAGAACCCCAGGACTAGCGGGGCAAGAGACCCAGTACTTC
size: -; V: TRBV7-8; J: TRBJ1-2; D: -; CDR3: CASSLDGDSNYGYTF; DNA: TGTGCCAGCAGCTTAGACGGGGATTCAAACTATGGCTACACCTTC
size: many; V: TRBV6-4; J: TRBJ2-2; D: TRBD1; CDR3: CASSAGTGNTGELFF; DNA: TGTGCCAGCAGTGCCGGGACAGGGAACACCGGGGAGCTGTTTTTT
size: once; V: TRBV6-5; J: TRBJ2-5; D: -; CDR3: CASSPEGVWETQYF; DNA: TGTGCCAGCAGTCCCGAGGGAGTCTGGGAGACCCAGTACTTC
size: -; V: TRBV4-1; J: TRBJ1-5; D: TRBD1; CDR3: CASSQVEGAFNQPQHF; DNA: TGCGCCAGCAGCCAAGTAGAGGGGGCTTTTAATCAGCCCCAGCATTTT
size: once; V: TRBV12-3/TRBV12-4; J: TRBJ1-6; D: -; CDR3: CASTRGGSSPLHF; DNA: TGTGCCAGCACCAGAGGGGGTAGCTCACCCCTCCACTTT
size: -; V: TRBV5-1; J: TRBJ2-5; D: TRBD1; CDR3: CASSFRATGISETQYF; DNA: TGCGCCAGCAGCTTTAGGGCGACAGGGATTTCGGAGACCCAGTACTTC
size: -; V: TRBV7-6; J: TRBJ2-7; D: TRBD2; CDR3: CASSLRTSGIYEQYF; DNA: TGTGCCAGCAGCTTGAGGACTAGCGGGATATACGAGCAGTACTTC
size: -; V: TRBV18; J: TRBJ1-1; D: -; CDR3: CASSPRQFEAFF; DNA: TGTGCCAGCTCACCAAGACAGTTTGAAGCTTTCTTT
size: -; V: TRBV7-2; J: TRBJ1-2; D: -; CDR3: CASSGGGANYGYTF; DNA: TGTGCCAGCAGCGGAGGTGGTGCGAACTATGGCTACACCTTC
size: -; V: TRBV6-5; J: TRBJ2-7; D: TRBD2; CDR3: CASLLSGGSYEQYF; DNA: TGTGCCAGCCTCTTGTCGGGGGGGTCCTACGAGCAGTACTTC
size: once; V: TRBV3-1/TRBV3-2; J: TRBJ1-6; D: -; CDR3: CASTLQGKLNSPLHF; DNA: TGTGCCAGCACTCTTCAGGGGAAACTTAATTCACCCCTCCACTTT
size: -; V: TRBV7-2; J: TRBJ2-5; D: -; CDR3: CASSQSKTVQETQYF; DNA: TGTGCCAGCAGCCAATCGAAGACAGTGCAAGAGACCCAGTACTTC
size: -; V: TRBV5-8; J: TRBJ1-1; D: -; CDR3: CASSLKPNTEAFF; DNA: TGTGCCAGCAGCTTGAAGCCGAACACTGAAGCTTTCTTT
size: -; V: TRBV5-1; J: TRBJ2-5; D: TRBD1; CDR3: CASSYRGLVQETQYF; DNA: TGCGCCAGCAGCTACAGGGGTTTGGTACAAGAGACCCAGTACTTC
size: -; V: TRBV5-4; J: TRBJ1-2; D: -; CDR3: CASTTGRDYTF; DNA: TGTGCCAGCACCACCGGACGGGACTACACCTTC